The 9 T cell receptor beta chains below were found in one sample sequenced in a study of response to subunit inactivated influenza vaccine. From the RT-PCR reads, TCRdb called clonotypes with MiXCR, one entry per CDR3 protein. This sample has more than 450,000 distinct CDR3 sequences; around 8% occur once, and the top ten carry 10% to 15%. The source material was PBMCs from blood, sampled less than 30 months after vaccination. The source is a man aged 50 to 75 who received an inactivated influenza vaccine.

This clonotype was seen repeatedly, ten times or more. V is TRBV12-3 or TRBV12-4 and J is TRBJ2-3; 7 nucleotides line up with TRBD2. The J segment lost 1 base and the V segment lost 3 bases, leaving 1 base of the junction unmatched. This CDR3 has 14 amino acids. The CDR3 region is CASSLSGGTDTQYF. The CDR3 DNA reads TGTGCCAGCAGTTTGAGCGGGGGCACAGATACGCAGTATTTT.

This clonotype has only a few counts. The chain joins TRBV20-1 to TRBJ2-3, with unresolved D. Germline V lookup: CDR1 DFQATT, CDR2 SNEGSKA (reference sequence). CDR3 length: 15 amino acids. With 3 bases removed from V and 6 bases from J, the gap between germline ends came to 19 bases. CDR3 sequence: CSARRRRTQGDTQYF. The CDR3 DNA follows: TGCAGTGCTAGGAGAAGAAGGACCCAAGGGGATACGCAGTATTTT.

This chain joins TRBV20-1 and TRBJ2-7; 7 bases match TRBD2. The CDR3 runs to 14 residues. The V gene end was trimmed by 8 bases and the J gene end by 0 bases; junction bases not matched to a gene: 10. Germline V gives CDR1 DFQATT, CDR2 SNEGSKA (reference sequence). The CDR3: CSPRLALPSYEQYF. The CDR3 DNA reads TGCAGTCCCAGACTAGCCCTCCCCTCCTACGAGCAGTACTTC.

This rearrangement joins TRBV20-1 to TRBJ2-1, with 7 bases that match TRBD2. Trimming removed 4 bases from V and 1 base from J; junction bases left unmatched: 4. The CDR3 loop spans 14 amino acids. CDR1 and CDR2 from the germline V gene are DFQATT and SNEGSKA (reference sequence). DNA of the CDR3: TGCAGTGCTAACGGGGGAGGGTCCTACAATGAGCAGTTCTTC. Its protein is CSANGGGSYNEQFF.

This clonotype showed up many times. The rearrangement links TRBV4-3 to TRBJ2-7; the match to TRBD2 covers 9 bases. CDR3 length: 16 residues. The trim removed 3 bases at V and 4 bases at J, leaving 10 bases unmatched. From germline, CDR1 is LGHNA and CDR2 YSLEER. The CDR3 spells CASSQGLSGSGYEQYF. As DNA, the CDR3 is TGCGCCAGCAGCCAGGGCCTTAGCGGGAGCGGATACGAGCAGTACTTC.

This clonotype was observed at least ten times. The chain couples TRBV7-9 to TRBJ2-7; D is perhaps TRBD1 or TRBD2 (5 bases each). CDR1 and CDR2 (germline): SEHNR, FQNEAQ (reference sequence). The CDR3 runs 14 residues. The V end lost 5 bases, the J end lost 1 base, and 12 bases lay between the germline ends. CDR3 sequence (DNA): TGTGCCAGCAGCGGACACCGGGATTCCTACGAGCAGTACTTC. Amino acid sequence: CASSGHRDSYEQYF. Full variable domain (missing parts from reference TRBV7-9 and TRBJ2-7): DTGVSQNPRHKITKRGQNVTFRCDPISEHNRLYWYRQTLGQGPEFLTYFQNEAQLEKSRLLSDRFSAERPKGSFSTLEIQRTEQGDSAMYLCASSGHRDSYEQYFGPGTRLTVT.

This clonotype was detected many times. The V and J genes are TRBV15 and TRBJ2-1; 11 bases match TRBD2. Germline CDR1 is LNHNV and CDR2 is YYDKDF (reference sequence). After removal of 5 bases from V and 4 bases from J, the junction contained 7 bases not matched to a gene. CDR3 length: 16 amino acids. CDR3 coding DNA: TGTGCCACCAGCCGACCGGGACTAGCGGCGTACAATGAGCAGTTCTTC. It is translated as CATSRPGLAAYNEQFF.

This clonotype was detected ten times or more. This rearrangement joins TRBV7-8 to TRBJ1-6; D unclear. This CDR3 has 16 amino acids. V lost 5 bases to trimming and J lost 5 bases, with 16 bases between them. Per the germline V gene, CDR1 is SGHVS and CDR2 is FQNEAQ. The CDR3 DNA follows: TGTGCCAGCAGCACATCTAAGTGGGGTAATAATTCACCCCTCCACTTT. Translation: CASSTSKWGNNSPLHF.

This clonotype was counted only a few times. The gene calls are TRBV10-3 and TRBJ2-3; D is undetermined. Germline V gene sequence: CDR1 ENHRY, CDR2 SYGVKD. This CDR3 spans 12 amino acids. The V end lost 8 bases, the J end lost 9 bases, and 15 bases lay between the germline ends. CDR3 protein: CAISVDKETQYF. CDR3 nucleotide sequence: TGTGCCATCTCTGTGGATAAAGAAACGCAGTATTTT.